A selection of T cell receptor beta chains follows, all from one sample in a study of T-cell memory formation after mild COVID-19. One entry per CDR3 protein results from TCRdb running MiXCR on the 5' RACE reads. The sample consists of around 440,000 distinct CDR3 sequences, 18% of them appearing once. The sequencing sample was made of PBMCs or a T cell subset sorted from them (not recorded which). The receptors were sampled from an adult woman who had mild COVID-19 (a few samples of this study predate the infection). Cell type and time point are not known. Each CDR3 is given with its conserved first and last residue. The D gene is left open where the match is weak. Some rows have no size entry. The others give once, few or many, or a class for an expanded clone.

d_gene: NA
abundance: NA
j_gene: TRBJ2-7
v_gene: TRBV20-1
CDR3aa: CSAKSDWEQYF
CDR3nt: TGCAGTGCTAAGTCGGACTGGGAGCAGTACTTC

d_gene: TRBD2
abundance: NA
j_gene: TRBJ2-7
v_gene: TRBV20-1
CDR3aa: CSALGTSGAGYEQYF
CDR3nt: TGCAGTGCCCTTGGGACTAGCGGGGCCGGTTACGAGCAGTACTTC

d_gene: NA
abundance: few
j_gene: TRBJ2-7
v_gene: TRBV5-4
CDR3aa: CASGDFSYEQYF
CDR3nt: TGTGCCAGCGGGGACTTCTCCTACGAGCAGTACTTC

d_gene: NA
abundance: NA
j_gene: TRBJ1-5
v_gene: TRBV12-3/TRBV12-4
CDR3aa: CASSLKSPNQPQHF
CDR3nt: TGTGCCAGCAGTTTAAAGTCCCCCAATCAGCCCCAGCATTTT

d_gene: NA
abundance: few
j_gene: TRBJ1-2
v_gene: TRBV15
CDR3aa: CATSREGEGYGYTF
CDR3nt: TGTGCCACCAGCAGAGAAGGAGAGGGCTATGGCTACACCTTC

d_gene: NA
abundance: NA
j_gene: TRBJ1-5
v_gene: TRBV10-3
CDR3aa: CAISESQGLSNQPQHF
CDR3nt: TGTGCCATCAGTGAGTCGCAGGGATTAAGCAATCAGCCCCAGCATTTT

d_gene: NA
abundance: NA
j_gene: TRBJ2-3
v_gene: TRBV4-1
CDR3aa: CASSRGSTGTSTDTQYF
CDR3nt: TGCGCCAGCAGCCGGGGCTCCACGGGGACTAGCACAGATACGCAGTATTTT

d_gene: NA
abundance: few
j_gene: TRBJ2-7
v_gene: TRBV7-6
CDR3aa: CASSLISTGSSSYEQYF
CDR3nt: TGTGCCAGCAGCCTAATATCAACAGGTTCCAGCTCCTACGAGCAGTACTTC

d_gene: TRBD2
abundance: NA
j_gene: TRBJ2-1
v_gene: TRBV27
CDR3aa: CASSIAGGGNEQFF
CDR3nt: TGTGCCAGCAGTATAGCGGGAGGGGGCAATGAGCAGTTCTTC

d_gene: TRBD2
abundance: NA
j_gene: TRBJ2-3
v_gene: TRBV9
CDR3aa: CASSARIAGGTDTQYF
CDR3nt: TGTGCCAGCAGCGCCAGAATAGCGGGGGGGACAGATACGCAGTATTTT

d_gene: NA
abundance: many
j_gene: TRBJ2-1
v_gene: TRBV5-4
CDR3aa: CASSPRGGWSNEQFF
CDR3nt: TGTGCCAGCAGCCCCCGTGGGGGCTGGAGCAATGAGCAGTTCTTC

d_gene: TRBD1
abundance: many
j_gene: TRBJ2-1
v_gene: TRBV28
CDR3aa: CASSLGGTGGVEQFF
CDR3nt: TGTGCCAGCAGCTTAGGAGGGACAGGGGGAGTCGAGCAGTTCTTC

d_gene: TRBD2
abundance: NA
j_gene: TRBJ2-7
v_gene: TRBV5-1
CDR3aa: CASSLRAGVSEQYF
CDR3nt: TGCGCCAGCAGCTTGAGAGCGGGGGTGAGTGAGCAGTACTTC

d_gene: NA
abundance: few
j_gene: TRBJ2-5
v_gene: TRBV25-1
CDR3aa: CASSRWESVETQYF
CDR3nt: TGTGCCAGCAGTAGGTGGGAGTCTGTAGAGACCCAGTACTTC

d_gene: NA
abundance: few
j_gene: TRBJ2-1
v_gene: TRBV2
CDR3aa: CASSERGSPSYNEQFF
CDR3nt: TGTGCCAGCAGTGAAAGGGGGTCCCCATCCTACAATGAGCAGTTCTTC

d_gene: NA
abundance: many
j_gene: TRBJ1-1
v_gene: TRBV5-1
CDR3aa: CASSSQGGDTEAFF
CDR3nt: TGCGCCAGCAGCTCGCAGGGAGGGGACACTGAAGCTTTCTTT

d_gene: TRBD1
abundance: NA
j_gene: TRBJ1-1
v_gene: TRBV7-9
CDR3aa: CASSPGQTNTEAFF
CDR3nt: TGTGCCAGCAGCCCGGGACAGACGAACACTGAAGCTTTCTTT

d_gene: NA
abundance: many
j_gene: TRBJ2-7
v_gene: TRBV28
CDR3aa: CASSLRGGSYEQYF
CDR3nt: TGTGCCAGCAGTTTAAGGGGGGGCTCCTACGAGCAGTACTTC

d_gene: NA
abundance: NA
j_gene: TRBJ2-7
v_gene: TRBV30
CDR3aa: CAWSPLGGSPNEQYF
CDR3nt: TGTGCCTGGAGTCCATTGGGGGGATCCCCGAACGAGCAGTACTTC

d_gene: TRBD2
abundance: few
j_gene: TRBJ2-3
v_gene: TRBV7-8
CDR3aa: CASSAGRETDTQYF
CDR3nt: TGTGCCAGCAGCGCCGGGCGGGAGACAGATACGCAGTATTTT

d_gene: NA
abundance: NA
j_gene: TRBJ1-5
v_gene: TRBV19
CDR3aa: CASRKPTGPAYSNQPQHF
CDR3nt: TGTGCCAGTAGAAAGCCGACAGGCCCTGCTTATAGCAATCAGCCCCAGCATTTT

d_gene: NA
abundance: NA
j_gene: TRBJ2-1
v_gene: TRBV24-1
CDR3aa: CATSDQTLQTPYNEQFF
CDR3nt: TGTGCCACCAGTGACCAGACCCTACAGACCCCGTACAATGAGCAGTTCTTC

d_gene: NA
abundance: few
j_gene: TRBJ2-1
v_gene: TRBV7-9
CDR3aa: CASSLGGGGASNEQFF
CDR3nt: TGTGCCAGCAGCTTAGGAGGAGGAGGGGCAAGCAATGAGCAGTTCTTC

d_gene: TRBD1
abundance: few
j_gene: TRBJ2-7
v_gene: TRBV7-9
CDR3aa: CASSSILTGSDEQYF
CDR3nt: TGTGCCAGCAGCTCTATTTTGACAGGGTCCGACGAGCAGTACTTC

d_gene: NA
abundance: few
j_gene: TRBJ1-1
v_gene: TRBV5-5
CDR3aa: CASSLGHRVNTEAFF
CDR3nt: TGTGCCAGCAGCTTGGGTCACAGGGTGAACACTGAAGCTTTCTTT

d_gene: TRBD1
abundance: NA
j_gene: TRBJ1-2
v_gene: TRBV19
CDR3aa: CASSIGTGVYGYTF
CDR3nt: TGTGCCAGTAGTATTGGAACAGGGGTCTATGGCTACACCTTC

d_gene: TRBD1
abundance: few
j_gene: TRBJ2-7
v_gene: TRBV2
CDR3aa: CASSPGLRTGTYGEQYF
CDR3nt: TGTGCCAGCAGTCCAGGCCTCAGGACAGGGACCTATGGGGAGCAGTACTTC

d_gene: NA
abundance: few
j_gene: TRBJ1-1
v_gene: TRBV10-3
CDR3aa: CATGDGGGAFF
CDR3nt: TGTGCCACCGGGGACGGAGGCGGAGCTTTCTTT

d_gene: TRBD1
abundance: many
j_gene: TRBJ2-2
v_gene: TRBV20-1
CDR3aa: CSASQGAGVNTGELFF
CDR3nt: TGCAGTGCTAGCCAGGGGGCAGGGGTGAACACCGGGGAGCTGTTTTTT

d_gene: NA
abundance: few
j_gene: TRBJ1-5
v_gene: TRBV2
CDR3aa: CASSEERPNQPQHF
CDR3nt: TGTGCCAGCAGTGAAGAACGACCCAATCAGCCCCAGCATTTT

d_gene: TRBD1
abundance: many
j_gene: TRBJ2-1
v_gene: TRBV7-9
CDR3aa: CASSLGDRGYNEQFF
CDR3nt: TGTGCCAGCAGCTTAGGGGACAGGGGCTACAATGAGCAGTTCTTC

d_gene: TRBD2
abundance: few
j_gene: TRBJ2-1
v_gene: TRBV5-4
CDR3aa: CASSHLREPWNEQFF
CDR3nt: TGTGCCAGCAGCCACCTGCGGGAGCCTTGGAATGAGCAGTTCTTC

d_gene: NA
abundance: many
j_gene: TRBJ2-7
v_gene: TRBV7-9
CDR3aa: CASSFPSRYSSYEQYF
CDR3nt: TGTGCCAGCAGCTTCCCCTCTCGGTATAGCTCCTACGAGCAGTACTTC

d_gene: NA
abundance: few
j_gene: TRBJ2-3
v_gene: TRBV24-1
CDR3aa: CATRSGTSRTDTQYF
CDR3nt: TGTGCCACCAGATCCGGGACATCTCGCACAGATACGCAGTATTTT

d_gene: NA
abundance: NA
j_gene: TRBJ1-5
v_gene: TRBV7-8
CDR3aa: CASSQARGVEPQHF
CDR3nt: TGTGCCAGCAGCCAAGCGAGAGGCGTCGAACCCCAGCATTTT

d_gene: TRBD2
abundance: many
j_gene: TRBJ2-2
v_gene: TRBV7-2
CDR3aa: CASSLGGLAGRRTGELFF
CDR3nt: TGTGCCAGCAGCCTGGGGGGACTAGCGGGACGGAGGACCGGGGAGCTGTTTTTT

d_gene: TRBD1
abundance: NA
j_gene: TRBJ1-1
v_gene: TRBV20-1
CDR3aa: CSARDRQGWTEAFF
CDR3nt: TGCAGTGCTAGAGATCGACAGGGTTGGACTGAAGCTTTCTTT

d_gene: NA
abundance: NA
j_gene: TRBJ2-5
v_gene: TRBV20-1
CDR3aa: CSASAVGETQYF
CDR3nt: TGCAGTGCTAGCGCGGTGGGGGAGACCCAGTACTTC

d_gene: NA
abundance: NA
j_gene: TRBJ1-1
v_gene: TRBV24-1
CDR3aa: CATSPSGYTEAFF
CDR3nt: TGTGCCACCAGCCCGAGTGGGTACACTGAAGCTTTCTTT

d_gene: NA
abundance: few
j_gene: TRBJ2-5
v_gene: TRBV6-5
CDR3aa: CASLDSRETQYF
CDR3nt: TGTGCCAGCCTGGACAGTAGAGAGACCCAGTACTTC

d_gene: TRBD1
abundance: once
j_gene: TRBJ2-7
v_gene: TRBV20-1
CDR3aa: CSARDLGRGLSSYEQYF
CDR3nt: TGCAGTGCTAGAGATCTGGGCAGGGGGCTGAGCTCCTACGAGCAGTACTTC